The 14 T cell receptor beta chains below were found in one sample sequenced in a study of T-cell reconstitution after alpha-beta-depleted transplantation in children. During its preparation, the TCRbeta library received unique molecular identifiers. TCRdb reanalysed the PCR reads using MiXCR and keeps one entry per CDR3 protein. Of about 280,000 distinct CDR3 sequences in the sample, 11% were seen once. This sample comprised peripheral blood, obtained 180 days after TCRalphabeta/CD19-depleted stem cell transplant. All receptors come from a male patient aged 2 to 9 who had a stem cell transplant for chronic granulomatous disease, so the T cells may come from the graft donor.

Ten or more counts support this clonotype. CDR3 nucleotide sequence: TGTGCCAGCAGCCCACCCTTCGATGAGCAGTTCTTC. Protein product: CASSPPFDEQFF. The V gene is TRBV7-2, the J gene TRBJ2-1; D not resolved. The V gene lost 5 bases and the J gene lost 8 bases, with 10 bases spanning the gap. Germline V gene lookup returns CDR1 SGHTA and CDR2 FQGNSA. The CDR3 is 12 amino acids.

This clonotype appeared many times. The rearrangement uses TRBV12-3 or TRBV12-4 and TRBJ2-3; weak D call: TRBD2 (7 bases). The CDR3 has 16 amino acids. V lost 3 bases, J lost 5 bases, and 18 bases lay in between. The CDR3 sequence is CASSLPSGGAVDTQYF. The DNA of the CDR3 is TGTGCCAGCAGTTTGCCTAGTGGGGGGGCGGTAGATACGCAGTATTTT.

This clonotype was counted at least ten times. Here the CDR3 reads CASTQGVLAKNIQYF. CDR3 in DNA: TGTGCCAGCACCCAGGGAGTTCTAGCCAAAAACATTCAGTACTTC. J is TRBJ2-4 and V is TRBV2; D tentatively reads TRBD1 or TRBD2 (5 bases each). The CDR3 runs to 15 residues. Trimming pared 7 bases from V and 0 bases from J, leaving 13 bases between. Germline V gene lookup returns CDR1 SNHLY and CDR2 FYNNEI. The whole variable domain, remainder taken from reference TRBV2 and TRBJ2-4, is EPEVTQTPSHQVTQMGQEVILRCVPISNHLYFYWYRQILGQKVEFLVSFYNNEISEKSEIFDDQFSVERPDGSNFTLKIRSTKLEDSAMYFCASTQGVLAKNIQYFGAGTRLSVL.

This clonotype was counted many times. V gene TRBV5-1 combines with J gene TRBJ1-4; D call uncertain. Germline V gene lookup returns CDR1 SGHRS and CDR2 YFSETQ. V lost 4 bases, J lost 7 bases, and 14 bases lay in between. There are 14 residues in the CDR3. This chain's CDR3 is CASSRTSSGEKLFF. The CDR3, as DNA: TGCGCCAGCAGCCGTACGTCGAGTGGTGAAAAACTGTTTTTT.

This clonotype was recorded a few times. The chain has TRBV6-5 and TRBJ2-2; D remains ambiguous. The CDR3 consists of 12 residues. Between the trimmed V and J ends, which lost 4 bases and 8 bases, there was a span of 8 bases. Germline lookup yields CDR1 MNHEY and CDR2 SVGAGI. The DNA for the CDR3 is TGTGCCAGCAGTTTTCAATTGGGGGAGCTGTTTTTT. Translated, it gives CASSFQLGELFF.

In its sample, this clonotype was seen many times. The rearrangement uses TRBV7-3 and TRBJ2-1; D is unclear. The CDR3 runs 13 residues. V was trimmed by 5 bases and J by 3 bases, leaving 8 bases between them. Germline CDR1 SGHTA, CDR2 FQGTGA. CDR3 sequence (DNA): TGTGCCAGCAGCCCCCACGGCTACAATGAGCAGTTCTTC. This translates into CASSPHGYNEQFF.

Remarks on this clonotype: With a much larger clone just one base away, this may be a read error. This chain joins TRBV7-2 and TRBJ2-1, with D unclear. The germline V gene has CDR1 SGHTA and CDR2 FQGNSA. The CDR3 sequence is 12 residues long. V lost 5 bases and J lost 9, with 11 bases in between. The CDR3 bases are TGTGCCAGCAGCATTCTGGCGGCTGAGCAGTTCTTC. It codes for CASSILAAEQFF.

This chain joins TRBV5-5 and TRBJ1-2; D might be TRBD1 (5 bases). V lost 0 bases and J 2 bases, leaving 8 bases between the germline ends. This CDR3 comprises 14 residues. From germline, CDR1 is SGHKS and CDR2 YYEKEE (reference sequence). The CDR3 sequence is CASSLGGTNYGYTF. The DNA of the CDR3 is TGTGCCAGCAGCTTGGGGGGCACCAACTATGGCTACACCTTC.

This clonotype has at least ten counts. The rearrangement links TRBV4-2 to TRBJ2-7, with 12 bases lining up with TRBD2. The trim removed 0 bases at V and 0 bases at J, leaving 12 bases unmatched. Per germline, CDR1 LGHNA and CDR2 YNFKEQ. CDR3 size: 20 residues. The CDR3 DNA reads as TGTGCCAGCAGCCAAGATCCCCTACTAGCGGGGGGCGAGAGCTCCTACGAGCAGTACTTC. It codes for CASSQDPLLAGGESSYEQYF.

This clonotype was picked up many times. This chain uses TRBV9 with TRBJ2-1; 14 nucleotides align to TRBD2. J lost 0 bases, V lost 0 bases, and 14 bases had no gene match. The CDR3 covers 22 residues. Germline V gene sequence: CDR1 SGDLS, CDR2 YYNGEE. The CDR3 DNA reads TGTGCCAGCAGCGTAGAGGTCAGACTAGCGGGAGGGCCCTCAAGCTCCTACAATGAGCAGTTCTTC. It encodes CASSVEVRLAGGPSSSYNEQFF.

This clonotype was detected ten times or more. The genes are TRBV5-6 and TRBJ2-3; the match to TRBD2 covers 7 bases. The CDR3 runs to 16 residues. V dropped 1 base and J dropped 2; count of bases not matched to a gene: 7. Germline CDR1 reads SGHDT; CDR2 reads YYEEEE. The CDR3 region is CASSLSLAGVTDTQYF. The CDR3 nucleotides are TGTGCCAGCAGCTTGTCGTTAGCGGGCGTCACAGATACGCAGTATTTT.

The sample holds many counts of this clonotype. The V and J genes are TRBV7-2 and TRBJ1-4; D gene ambiguous. CDR1 SGHTA and CDR2 FQGNSA come from the germline V gene. V lost 5 bases and J 8 bases, leaving 15 bases between the germline ends. The CDR3 extends over 14 amino acids. In nucleotides, the CDR3 is TGTGCCAGCAGCAGGACGGGGTTCGACGAAAAACTGTTTTTT. It yields the protein CASSRTGFDEKLFF.

Worth noting for this clonotype: This may be a read error, as it is one base from a much larger clone. The V and J genes are TRBV20-1 and TRBJ2-7; 7 nucleotides align to TRBD2. Looked up from germline, CDR1 is DFQATT and CDR2 is SNEGSKA (reference sequence). The CDR3 totals 15 residues. V was clipped by 4 bases and J by 1 base; unmatched bases: 10. CDR3: CSAIDTRGESYEQYF. The DNA for the CDR3 is TGCAGTGCTATAGATACTCGGGGGGAGTCCTACGAGCAGTACTTC.

This clonotype appeared many times. This chain links TRBV7-9 with TRBJ2-1; no firm D call. From germline, CDR1 is SEHNR and CDR2 FQNEAQ (reference sequence). The length of the CDR3 is 12 residues. Trimming removed 4 bases at V and 8 bases at J, with 9 bases between. This chain's CDR3 is CASSSGLYEQFF. The DNA for the CDR3 is TGTGCCAGCAGCTCGGGCCTATATGAGCAGTTCTTC.